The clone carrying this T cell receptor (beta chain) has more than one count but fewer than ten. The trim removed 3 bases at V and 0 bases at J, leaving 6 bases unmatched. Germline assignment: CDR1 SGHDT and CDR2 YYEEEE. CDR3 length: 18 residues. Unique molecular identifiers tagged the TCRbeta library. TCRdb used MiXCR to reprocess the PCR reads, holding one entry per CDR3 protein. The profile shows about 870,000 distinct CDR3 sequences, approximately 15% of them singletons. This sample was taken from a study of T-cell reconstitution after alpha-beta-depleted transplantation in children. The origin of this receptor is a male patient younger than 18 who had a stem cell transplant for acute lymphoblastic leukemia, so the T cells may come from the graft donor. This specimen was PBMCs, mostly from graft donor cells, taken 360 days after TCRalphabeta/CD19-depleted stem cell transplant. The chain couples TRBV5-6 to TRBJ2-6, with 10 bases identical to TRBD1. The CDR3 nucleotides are TGTGCCAGCAGCTCAGGGACAGGGGTCTTCTCTGGGGCCAACGTCCTGACTTTC. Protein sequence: CASSSGTGVFSGANVLTF. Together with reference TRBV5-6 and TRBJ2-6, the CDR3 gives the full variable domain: DAGVTQSPTHLIKTRGQQVTLRCSPKSGHDTVSWYQQALGQGPQFIFQYYEEEERQRGNFPDRFSGHQFPNYSSELNVNALLLGDSALYLCASSSGTGVFSGANVLTFGAGSRLTVL.